Each of the 25 T cell receptor beta chains below was sequenced from the same sample in a study of control samples from healthy donors and cancer patients. Generated by immunoSEQ multiplex PCR, the TCRdb table keeps only in-frame clones and is missing some. The top ten clones hold more than 6% of a sample with hundreds of thousands of clones, approximately 92% of them seen once. The specimen was PBMCs. The receptors were gathered from a man aged 40-49 years with head and neck cancer.

The chain carries TRBV6-4 and TRBJ2-2; D is unclear. This CDR3 is 13 amino acids long. CDR1 and CDR2 from the germline V gene are MRHNA and SNTAGT. V lost 1 base and J 4 bases, leaving 4 bases between the germline ends. CDR3 residues: CASSDYPTGELFF. DNA for the CDR3: TGTGCCAGCAGTGACTATCCCACCGGGGAGCTGTTTTTT.

This chain connects TRBV30 to TRBJ2-7, with 7 bases that match TRBD2. From germline, CDR1 is GTSNPN and CDR2 SVGIG (reference sequence). This CDR3 has 12 amino acids. The ends lost 5 bases at V and 4 bases at J; junction bases unmatched: 5. The CDR3 region is CAWVAGGYEQYF. CDR3 nucleotides: TGTGCCTGGGTTGCCGGGGGGTACGAGCAGTACTTC.

This clone appeared a single time. The V gene is TRBV29-1, the J gene TRBJ1-2; no reliable D call. This CDR3 spans 17 amino acids. Germline lookup yields CDR1 SQVTM and CDR2 ANQGSEA. V was pared by 7 bases and J by 2 bases, with 26 bases between. CDR3 in amino acids: CSAVRSPRSNTNYGYTF. The CDR3 nucleotides are TGCAGCGCGGTAAGGAGTCCCAGATCTAATACGAACTATGGCTACACCTTC.

DNA of the CDR3: TGTGCCAGCAGTTTCAGGCTAGCGGGAGGCGTTGAGCAGTTCTTC. Its protein product is CASSFRLAGGVEQFF. The chain couples TRBV27 to TRBJ2-1, with 11 nucleotides matching TRBD2. This CDR3 spans 15 amino acids. Germline CDR1 and CDR2: MNHEY and SMNVEV (reference sequence). V was pared by 3 bases and J by 9 bases, with 7 bases of the junction left unmatched.

The V and J genes are TRBV3-1 (or the pseudogene TRBV3-2) and TRBJ2-5, with 8 bases fitting TRBD1. CDR3 size: 16 residues. The ends lost 4 bases at V and 4 bases at J; junction bases unmatched: 11. Germline loops: CDR1 LGHDT, CDR2 YNNKEL (reference sequence). In nucleotides, the CDR3 is TGTGCCAGCAGCCCCGGGGGAGGCAGGGGGCTAGAGACCCAGTACTTC. Translated: CASSPGGGRGLETQYF.

The V and J genes are TRBV19 and TRBJ1-6, with D perhaps TRBD1 (6 bases). The CDR3 spans 14 residues. Germline assignment: CDR1 LNHDA and CDR2 SQIVND (reference sequence). The V gene lost 7 bases and the J gene lost 8 bases, with 15 bases spanning the gap. In DNA, the CDR3 is TGTGCCAGTACCTCGAACAGGGAGGATTCACCCCTCCACTTT. It codes for CASTSNREDSPLHF.

The rearrangement links TRBV27 to TRBJ2-5; D call uncertain. V was clipped by 0 bases and J by 2 bases, with 7 bases between them. This CDR3 region has 14 residues. Looked up from germline, CDR1 is MNHEY and CDR2 is SMNVEV (reference sequence). This chain's CDR3 is CASSLSGRQETQYF. The CDR3 coding sequence is TGTGCCAGCAGTTTATCTGGCAGACAAGAGACCCAGTACTTC.

The J gene is TRBJ1-2, the V gene TRBV10-3, with 9 bases that match TRBD1. Germline lookup yields CDR1 ENHRY and CDR2 SYGVKD. V dropped 0 bases and J dropped 5; count of bases not matched to a gene: 4. CDR3 length equals 15 residues. CDR3 nucleotides: TGTGCCATCAGTGAGTCACTGGGACAGGGTTATGGCTACACCTTC. It codes for CAISESLGQGYGYTF.

V gene TRBV30 combines with J gene TRBJ2-2, with D perhaps assigned TRBD1 or TRBD2 (6 bases each). Trimming shortened V by 7 bases and J by 3 bases, and 18 bases separated the two germline ends. The CDR3 has 15 residues. Germline-derived CDR1 and CDR2 are GTSNPN and SVGIG (reference sequence). This CDR3 reads CALGGYGGYTGELFF. The CDR3 DNA follows: TGTGCCTTGGGGGGCTATGGGGGTTACACCGGGGAGCTGTTTTTT. The full variable domain, its missing parts supplied by reference TRBV30 and TRBJ2-2, is SQTIHQWPATLVQPVGSPLSLECTVEGTSNPNLYWYRQAAGRGLQLLFYSVGIGQISSEVPQNLSASRPQDRQFILSSKKLLLSDSGFYLCALGGYGGYTGELFFGEGSRLTVL.

The count of this clone is one. This rearrangement joins TRBV3-1 (or the pseudogene TRBV3-2) to TRBJ2-7; TRBD2 might be the D (6 bases). Germline V gives CDR1 LGHDT, CDR2 YNNKEL (reference sequence). Trimming cost V 7 bases and J 4 bases, with 14 bases left between them. The CDR3 runs to 13 residues. DNA of the CDR3: TGTGCCAGCAACGACCGGGGGTCTTACGAGCAGTACTTC. This sequence encodes CASNDRGSYEQYF.

The chain couples TRBV27 to TRBJ2-2; 10 positions match TRBD1. This CDR3 region has 15 residues. Per germline, CDR1 MNHEY and CDR2 SMNVEV (reference sequence). Trimming took 6 bases from V and 6 from J; bases not matched to a gene: 7. The CDR3 DNA sequence: TGTGCCAGCAGAGCGGGACAGGGGATCGCCGGGGAGCTGTTTTTT. Translating it yields CASRAGQGIAGELFF.

V is TRBV5-6 and J is TRBJ1-4; D is uncertain. V lost 0 bases and J lost 11, with 11 bases in between. This CDR3 comprises 13 residues. Germline loops: CDR1 SGHDT, CDR2 YYEEEE. The CDR3: CASSLGALPKLFF. CDR3 DNA: TGTGCCAGCAGCTTGGGGGCCCTTCCGAAACTGTTTTTT.

The count of this clone is one. This chain uses TRBV4-3 with TRBJ1-4; 7 bases match TRBD1. CDR1 is LGHNA and CDR2 is YSLEER in the germline V gene. The CDR3 has 16 amino acids. V dropped 2 bases and J dropped 8; count of bases not matched to a gene: 11. The CDR3 is CASSQPAGTAEEKLFF. CDR3 DNA sequence: TGCGCCAGCAGCCAACCTGCCGGGACAGCCGAGGAAAAACTGTTTTTT.

The DNA for the CDR3 is TGTGCCAGCAGACCTCCTCCGGGACGGATGAATTCACCCCTCCACTTT. Translating gives CASRPPPGRMNSPLHF. The V call is TRBV28, the J call TRBJ1-6; a possible D gene is TRBD1 (5 bases). The germline gives CDR1 MDHEN, CDR2 SYDVKM. The V end lost 6 bases, the J end lost 7 bases, and 19 bases lay between the germline ends. This CDR3 region has 16 residues.

The chain employs TRBV12-5 and TRBJ2-2; D remains ambiguous. V lost 8 bases and J 2 bases, leaving 9 bases between the germline ends. From germline, CDR1 is LGHNT and CDR2 FRNRAP. This CDR3 region has 13 residues. The CDR3 protein is CASSNGNTGELFF. CDR3 coding DNA: TGTGCTAGTTCCAACGGAAACACCGGGGAGCTGTTTTTT.

V gene TRBV18 combines with J gene TRBJ2-3; D is possibly TRBD1 (6 bases). The V end lost 3 bases, the J end lost 1 base, and 14 bases lay between the germline ends. Looked up from germline, CDR1 is KGHSH and CDR2 is LQKENI. The CDR3 is made up of 16 amino acids. Here the CDR3 reads CASSPQQGFGTDTQYF. The CDR3 bases are TGTGCCAGCTCACCGCAACAGGGTTTTGGCACAGATACGCAGTATTTT. The full variable domain, its missing parts supplied by reference TRBV18 and TRBJ2-3, is NAGVMQNPRHLVRRRGQEARLRCSPMKGHSHVYWYRQLPEEGLKFMVYLQKENIIDESGMPKERFSAEFPKEGPSILRIQQVVRGDSAAYFCASSPQQGFGTDTQYFGPGTRLTVL.

The J gene is TRBJ2-1, the V gene TRBV19, with TRBD1 identical over 10 bases. The CDR3 has 13 amino acids. Germline values: CDR1 LNHDA, CDR2 SQIVND (reference sequence). V gave up 8 bases and J gave up 4 bases; unmatched junction bases: 2. CDR3 DNA: TGTGCCAGTGGGACAGGGGCGTACAATGAGCAGTTCTTC. As protein: CASGTGAYNEQFF. The full variable domain, with the rest looked up from reference TRBV19 and TRBJ2-1, is DGGITQSPKYLFRKEGQNVTLSCEQNLNHDAMYWYRQDPGQGLRLIYYSQIVNDFQKGDIAEGYSVSREKKESFPLTVTSAQKNPTAFYLCASGTGAYNEQFFGPGTRLTVL.

This sequence joins TRBV19 and TRBJ2-2; D is undetermined. Trimming removed 4 bases at V and 6 bases at J, with 15 bases between. Germline V gene lookup returns CDR1 LNHDA and CDR2 SQIVND (reference sequence). There are 15 residues in the CDR3. For the CDR3, the DNA is TGTGCCAGTAGTACATCACCGGGCGTCTCCGGGGAGCTGTTTTTT. Translation gives CASSTSPGVSGELFF.

The rearrangement links TRBV2 to TRBJ2-7; 8 bases align to TRBD2. Trimming cost V 8 bases and J 2 bases; bases outside gene matches: 11. The CDR3 is 15 residues long. In germline, CDR1 is SNHLY, CDR2 FYNNEI. Here the CDR3 DNA reads TGTGCCAGCCACCAGAGCGGGAGAAACCCCTACGAGCAGTACTTC. It encodes CASHQSGRNPYEQYF.

The gene calls are TRBV6-5 and TRBJ2-1; 10 bases fit TRBD1. This CDR3 has 15 amino acids. V was pared by 6 bases and J by 9 bases, with 11 bases of the junction left unmatched. The germline CDR1 and CDR2 sequences are MNHEY and SVGAGI. Written as DNA, the CDR3 is TGTGCCAGCAGCGGCGGGACAGGGGCAATTGGTGAGCAGTTCTTC. Its translation: CASSGGTGAIGEQFF.

The gene calls are TRBV27 and TRBJ2-2, with no clear D. Germline lookup yields CDR1 MNHEY and CDR2 SMNVEV (reference sequence). V dropped 8 bases and J dropped 6 bases, with 7 bases sitting between them. This CDR3 is built from 11 residues. CDR3 residues: CASGWPGELFF. The CDR3 coding sequence is TGTGCCAGCGGGTGGCCCGGGGAGCTGTTTTTT.

This chain connects TRBV11-2 to TRBJ2-1, with no clear D. This CDR3 comprises 15 residues. Germline assignment: CDR1 SGHAT and CDR2 FQNNGV. The ends were cut back, 0 bases at V and 0 bases at J, with 6 bases in the middle. The CDR3 nucleotides read TGTGCCAGCAGCTTAGAGGGGTACTCCTACAATGAGCAGTTCTTC. Protein sequence: CASSLEGYSYNEQFF.

This chain joins TRBV5-1 and TRBJ2-1; D is perhaps TRBD1 (5 bases). The CDR3 loop spans 14 amino acids. Looked up from germline, CDR1 is SGHRS and CDR2 is YFSETQ. Between the trimmed V and J ends, which lost 4 bases and 8 bases, there was a span of 16 bases. CDR3 DNA: TGCGCCAGCAGCCCGGCCTCTAAACAGGATGAGCAGTTCTTC. Its translation is CASSPASKQDEQFF.

The chain combines TRBV30 with TRBJ1-3; D not certain. V was pared by 0 bases and J by 3 bases, with 15 bases between. The germline V gene encodes CDR1 GTSNPN and CDR2 SVGIG (reference sequence). There are 16 residues in the CDR3. The CDR3 bases are TGTGCCTGGAGTGTAGGGATGCCGGCGGATGGAAACACCATATATTTT. It codes for CAWSVGMPADGNTIYF.

The CDR3 spells CASSTAPTTYTEAFF. CDR3 nucleotide sequence: TGTGCCAGCTCCACGGCGCCGACAACATACACTGAAGCTTTCTTT. V usage is TRBV18 and J usage is TRBJ1-1, with D hard to call. CDR3 size: 15 residues. The V gene lost 6 bases and the J gene lost 3 bases, with 17 bases spanning the gap. Germline CDR1 KGHSH, CDR2 LQKENI.